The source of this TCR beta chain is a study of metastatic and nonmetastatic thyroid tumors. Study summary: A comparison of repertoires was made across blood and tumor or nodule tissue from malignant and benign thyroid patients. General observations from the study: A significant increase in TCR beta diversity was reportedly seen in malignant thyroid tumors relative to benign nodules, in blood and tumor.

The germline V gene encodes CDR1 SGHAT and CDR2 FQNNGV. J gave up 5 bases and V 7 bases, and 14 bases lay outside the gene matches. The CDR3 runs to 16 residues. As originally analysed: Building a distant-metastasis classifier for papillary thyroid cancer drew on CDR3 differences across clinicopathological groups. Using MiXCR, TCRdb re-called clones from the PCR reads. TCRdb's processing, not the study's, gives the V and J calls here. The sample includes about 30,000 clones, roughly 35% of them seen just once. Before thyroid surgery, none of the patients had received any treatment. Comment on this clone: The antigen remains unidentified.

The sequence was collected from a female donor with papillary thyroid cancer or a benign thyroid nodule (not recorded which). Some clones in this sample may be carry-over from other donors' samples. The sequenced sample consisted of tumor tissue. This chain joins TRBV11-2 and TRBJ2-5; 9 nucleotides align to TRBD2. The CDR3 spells CASTRSASGVGETQYF. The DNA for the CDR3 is TGTGCCAGCACCCGATCGGCTAGCGGGGTTGGGGAGACCCAGTACTTC.